A selection of T cell receptor beta chains follows, all from one sample in a study of blood T cell repertoires in COVID-19. Clones were sequenced by immunoSEQ multiplex PCR, and TCRdb holds only the in-frame ones, with some missing. The sample lists roughly 79,000 clones, 70% to 90% occurring once. The source material was peripheral blood. Receptors were obtained from a man between 50 and 59 years old with active COVID-19. Both conserved end residues are part of each CDR3. A D gene is named only where the DNA matches it firmly. Rows may omit the clone size; those that give it use once, few, many or a size class.

v_call,clone_size,d_call,cdr3_length,j_call,cdr3_nt,cdr3_aa
TRBV28,.,.,12,TRBJ2-2,TGTGCCAGCAGCCAGAACACCGGGGAGCTGTTTTTT,CASSQNTGELFF
TRBV7-3,.,.,16,TRBJ2-2,TGTGCCAGCAGCTACCGATACGCAGCGAACACCGGGGAGCTGTTTTTT,CASSYRYAANTGELFF
TRBV6-2/TRBV6-3,.,.,13,TRBJ2-3,TGTGCCAGCAGTTTCCCTCTCGTGGATACGCAGTATTTT,CASSFPLVDTQYF
TRBV28,.,.,15,TRBJ2-3,TGTGCCAGCAGTTCGACGACATTTATCACAGATACGCAGTATTTT,CASSSTTFITDTQYF
TRBV6-1,.,.,14,TRBJ2-7,TGTGCCAGCAGTGAATTGGTTAGCAGTTACGAGCAGTACTTC,CASSELVSSYEQYF
TRBV10-1,few,.,13,TRBJ2-7,TGCGCCAGCAGTGTCGGGATTGGGTCCGAGCAGTACTTC,CASSVGIGSEQYF
TRBV6-6,.,.,11,TRBJ2-7,TGTGCCAGCAGTCCGAGGTACGAGCAGTACTTC,CASSPRYEQYF
TRBV9,.,.,12,TRBJ2-1,TGTGCCAGCGGGAACGCGGGGAATGAGCAGTTCTTC,CASGNAGNEQFF
TRBV18,.,TRBD1,15,TRBJ2-2,TGTGCCAGCTCAGGGGGACAGGGGAACACCGGGGAGCTGTTTTTT,CASSGGQGNTGELFF
TRBV11-2,.,.,15,TRBJ1-1,TGTGCCAGCACCCTGCGGGGTAATTGGAACACTGAAGCTTTCTTT,CASTLRGNWNTEAFF
TRBV18,.,.,15,TRBJ2-1,TGTGCCAGCTCACCACCGTCCGGGAGCCTCAATGAGCAGTTCTTC,CASSPPSGSLNEQFF
TRBV3-1/TRBV3-2,once,.,11,TRBJ2-7,TGTGCCAGCAGCCAAGCAGGCGAGCAGTACTTC,CASSQAGEQYF
TRBV6-5,.,.,13,TRBJ1-2,TGTGCCAGCAGTCAGGGTCCTAACTATGGCTACACCTTC,CASSQGPNYGYTF
TRBV6-6,few,.,12,TRBJ1-6,TGTGCCAGCAGTTACCTAGGGGGGGCCCTCCACTTT,CASSYLGGALHF